Below, one T cell receptor beta chain is given with its context. What it recognizes is unknown. 5'RACE primed from the constant segment yielded TCR alpha and TCR beta cDNA libraries bearing sample barcodes and UMIs. MiXCR, run by TCRdb on the 5' RACE reads, gives a single entry per CDR3 protein. This sample has about 140,000 distinct CDR3 sequences; roughly 15% occur once, and the top ten carry 13% to 15%. V was trimmed by 4 bases and J by 0 bases, leaving 12 bases between them. The CDR3 extends over 16 amino acids. Germline assignment: CDR1 LNHNV and CDR2 YYDKDF (reference sequence). The sample originates from a study of T-cell memory formation after mild COVID-19. Whole-study findings and limits: Contracting clones localized mainly to CM and EM when CD4+ and mainly to EMRA when CD8+. In pre-infection memory, a portion of responding clones appeared, which suggested that cross-reactive memory joined.

The gene calls are TRBV15 and TRBJ2-2; D is ambiguous. This clonotype was sampled from an adult woman who had mild COVID-19 (a few samples of this study predate the infection). Cell type and time point are not known. Specimen: PBMCs or a T cell subset sorted from them (not recorded which). The DNA for the CDR3 is TGTGCCACCAGCATAGGTCGGTGGGCGAACACCGGGGAGCTGTTTTTT. This translates into CATSIGRWANTGELFF.